Listed below are T cell receptor beta chains from one sample, sequenced in a study of control samples from healthy donors and cancer patients. Clones were read by immunoSEQ multiplex PCR, and TCRdb kept only the in-frame ones, dropping some. The sample carries under 100,000 clones, approximately 95% recorded once. The sample consisted of blood. The receptor set was obtained from a woman in her 30s in good health. Each CDR3 is given with its conserved first and last residue. A D gene is named only where the DNA matches it firmly.

j_call v_call d_call cdr3_nt cdr3_aa
TRBJ1-6 TRBV19 TRBD1 TGTGCCAGTAGTGCAATGACAGGGGTTAATTCACCCCTCCACTTT CASSAMTGVNSPLHF
TRBJ1-2 TRBV7-9 - TGTGCCAGCAGCCCCACCCTTGGACAGCCTTTCTTC CASSPTLGQPFF
TRBJ1-2 TRBV7-2 - TGTGCCAGCAGCTTAGGGGCTGGGAAATATGGCTACACCTTC CASSLGAGKYGYTF
TRBJ1-1 TRBV11-2 - TGTGCCAGCAGCTTATCCAGGAACACTGAAGCTTTCTTT CASSLSRNTEAFF
TRBJ2-1 TRBV19 TRBD2 TGTGCCAGTAGTATCTGGCTAGCGGTGTACAATGAGCAGTTCTTC CASSIWLAVYNEQFF
TRBJ2-7 TRBV9 TRBD1 TGTGCCAGCAGCCCCCGGACAGGGTACGAGCAGTACTTC CASSPRTGYEQYF
TRBJ1-2 TRBV5-1 - TGCGCCAGCAGCCCGGAGGGCGACACTGGCGGCTACACCTTC CASSPEGDTGGYTF
TRBJ1-5 TRBV28 - TGTGCCAGCAGTTTTATCGTGTCCGGCAGTCAGCCCCAGCATTTT CASSFIVSGSQPQHF
TRBJ1-2 TRBV11-2 - TGTGCCAGCAGCGGCAGCGGGGTGGCCTATGGCTACACCTTC CASSGSGVAYGYTF
TRBJ1-5 TRBV11-2 - TGTGCCAGCAGCTTAGATGAAGGATCGCCCCAGCATTTT CASSLDEGSPQHF
TRBJ2-7 TRBV30 - TGTGCCTGGAGTCTGGGGGGCGAGCAGTACTTC CAWSLGGEQYF
TRBJ1-1 TRBV12-3/TRBV12-4 - TGTGCCAGCAGTCCGGACCTGACTGAAGCTTTCTTT CASSPDLTEAFF
TRBJ1-2 TRBV5-6 - TGTGCCAGCAGCTTGTGGTCAGCACCTCATTCTGGCTACACCTTC CASSLWSAPHSGYTF
TRBJ2-5 TRBV11-3 TRBD2 TGTGCCAGCAGCTTAGGATTGACGGGAGGAACGGAGACCCAGTACTTC CASSLGLTGGTETQYF
TRBJ1-5 TRBV6-5 - TGTGCCAGCAGTCGAAAGGGGCAGCCTAATCAGCCCCAGCATTTT CASSRKGQPNQPQHF
TRBJ2-6 TRBV7-8 - TGTGCCAGCAGCTTAGAAAGGTTTCGTAGGGGCTCTGGGGCCAACGTCCTGACTTTC CASSLERFRRGSGANVLTF
TRBJ2-2 TRBV4-2 - TGTGCCAGCAGCCAAGAATTGAAAGGTACGGCCGGGGAGCTGTTTTTT CASSQELKGTAGELFF
TRBJ1-1 TRBV2 - TGTGCCAGCAGACCCATGAACACTGAAGCTTTCTTT CASRPMNTEAFF
TRBJ2-7 TRBV7-9 - TGTGCCAGCGGAGACTACGAGCAGTACTTC CASGDYEQYF
TRBJ2-7 TRBV9 - TGTGCCAGCAGCGGGAGATCCTACGAGCAGTACTTC CASSGRSYEQYF
TRBJ2-7 TRBV25-1 TRBD1 TGTGCCAGCAGTGAGGGGACAGGGTACGAGCAGTACTTC CASSEGTGYEQYF
TRBJ2-3 TRBV6-2/TRBV6-3 - TGTGCCAGCAGTTACGAGGGGGGCACAGATACGCAGTATTTT CASSYEGGTDTQYF
TRBJ2-1 TRBV18 - TGTGCCAGCTCACCGGTACAGGGTGAGAATGAGCAGTTCTTC CASSPVQGENEQFF
TRBJ2-7 TRBV7-9 - TGTGCCAGCAGCTTAGCGTACTCCTACGAGCAGTACTTC CASSLAYSYEQYF